The 4 T cell receptor beta chains given below trace back to one sample, sequenced in a study of cytomegalovirus exposure and HLA in healthy donors. The PCR employed 60 Vbeta primers together with 13 Jbeta primers. Here immunoSEQ multiplex PCR was the method, and the copy in TCRdb shows in-frame clones only, minus some. This sample carries about 75,000 clones, around 80% of them seen once, and the ten largest clones take 1.9%. The sequenced sample consisted of PBMCs. The receptors derive from a man aged 18 to 29 in good health and CMV-seronegative.

The genes are TRBV7-9 and TRBJ2-3; D unresolved. V was shortened by 7 bases and J by 2 bases, with 10 bases between the two germline ends. This CDR3 region has 13 residues. From germline, CDR1 is SEHNR and CDR2 FQNEAQ (reference sequence). CDR3 protein: CASTRVPTDTQYF. In DNA, the CDR3 is TGTGCCAGCACCCGAGTCCCCACAGATACGCAGTATTTT.

CDR3 residues: CASRWQNSPLHF. The DNA of the CDR3 is TGTGCCAGCAGGTGGCAGAATTCACCCCTCCACTTT. This chain joins TRBV6-1 and TRBJ1-6; D is ambiguous. Per the germline V gene, CDR1 is MNHNS and CDR2 is SASEGT. V dropped 6 bases and J dropped 7 bases, with 7 bases sitting between them. The CDR3 runs to 12 residues.

V gene TRBV2 combines with J gene TRBJ2-7; 9 bases match TRBD2. V was clipped by 5 bases and J by 4 bases; unmatched bases: 9. CDR1 is SNHLY, CDR2 FYNNEI, per germline. The CDR3 totals 15 residues. The CDR3 spells CASSTPLSGSYEQYF. For the CDR3, the DNA is TGTGCCAGCAGTACCCCACTTAGCGGGAGTTACGAGCAGTACTTC.

The chain joins TRBV28 to TRBJ2-5; 7 nucleotides match TRBD1. TRBJ2-7 matches the DNA end more closely, so the J call is doubtful. The CDR3 contains 17 residues. Germline V lookup: CDR1 MDHEN, CDR2 SYDVKM. Written as DNA, the CDR3 is TGTGCCAGCAGTAAAACCCCAGGGACAGAACCTTCCTACGAGCAGTACTTC. Amino acid sequence: CASSKTPGTEPSYEQYF.